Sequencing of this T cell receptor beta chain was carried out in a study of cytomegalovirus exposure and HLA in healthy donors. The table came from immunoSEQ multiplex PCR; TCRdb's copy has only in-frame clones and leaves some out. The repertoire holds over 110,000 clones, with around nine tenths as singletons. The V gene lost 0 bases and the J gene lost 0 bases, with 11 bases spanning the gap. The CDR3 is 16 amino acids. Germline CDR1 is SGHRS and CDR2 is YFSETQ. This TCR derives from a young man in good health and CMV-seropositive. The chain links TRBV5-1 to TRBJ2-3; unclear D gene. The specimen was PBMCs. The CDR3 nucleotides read TGCGCCAGCAGCTTGGCCGAGACACGGAGCACAGATACGCAGTATTTT. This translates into CASSLAETRSTDTQYF.